This T cell receptor (beta chain) was observed in a study of T-cell memory formation after mild COVID-19. As for the study in general: TCR clusters were mostly confined to one donor each.

This clonotype was found a few times. What it recognizes is unknown. CDR1 and CDR2 from the germline V gene are SGHDN and FVKESK. CDR3 length equals 15 residues. V lost 4 bases and J 4 bases, leaving 17 bases between the germline ends. TCRdb analysed the 5' RACE reads with MiXCR anew, one entry per CDR3 protein. Of 75,000 to 90,000 distinct CDR3 sequences in the sample, around 14% were seen once. Points from the study as a whole: CD4+ clones that contracted lay mainly in CM and EM; CD8+ ones lay in EMRA.

The chain uses TRBV14 and TRBJ2-7; a weak D match, TRBD2 (5 bases). The clonotype comes from an adult woman who had mild COVID-19 (a few samples of this study predate the infection). Cell type and time point are not known. The sequenced sample was PBMCs or a T cell subset sorted from them (not recorded which). The DNA for the CDR3 is TGTGCCAGCAGCCCTGAGGTGGGCTGGAGGTACGAGCAGTACTTC. As protein: CASSPEVGWRYEQYF.